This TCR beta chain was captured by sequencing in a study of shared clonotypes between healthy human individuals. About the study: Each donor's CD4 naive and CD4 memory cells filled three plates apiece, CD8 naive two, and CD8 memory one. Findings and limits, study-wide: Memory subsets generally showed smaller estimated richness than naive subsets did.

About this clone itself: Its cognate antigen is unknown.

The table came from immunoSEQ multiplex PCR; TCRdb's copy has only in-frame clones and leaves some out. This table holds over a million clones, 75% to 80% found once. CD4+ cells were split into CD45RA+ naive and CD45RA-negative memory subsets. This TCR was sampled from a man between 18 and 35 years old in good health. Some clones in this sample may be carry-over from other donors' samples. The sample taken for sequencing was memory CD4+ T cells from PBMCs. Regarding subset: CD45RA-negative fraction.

The CDR3 sequence is CASSFRHGEQYF. CDR3 bases: TGTGCCAGCAGCTTCCGACACGGCGAGCAGTACTTC. The chain is built from TRBV7-3 and TRBJ2-7; no reliable D call. The CDR3 sequence is 12 residues long. V shed 3 bases and J shed 6 bases, with 9 bases lying between them. Per the germline V gene, CDR1 is SGHTA and CDR2 is FQGTGA.